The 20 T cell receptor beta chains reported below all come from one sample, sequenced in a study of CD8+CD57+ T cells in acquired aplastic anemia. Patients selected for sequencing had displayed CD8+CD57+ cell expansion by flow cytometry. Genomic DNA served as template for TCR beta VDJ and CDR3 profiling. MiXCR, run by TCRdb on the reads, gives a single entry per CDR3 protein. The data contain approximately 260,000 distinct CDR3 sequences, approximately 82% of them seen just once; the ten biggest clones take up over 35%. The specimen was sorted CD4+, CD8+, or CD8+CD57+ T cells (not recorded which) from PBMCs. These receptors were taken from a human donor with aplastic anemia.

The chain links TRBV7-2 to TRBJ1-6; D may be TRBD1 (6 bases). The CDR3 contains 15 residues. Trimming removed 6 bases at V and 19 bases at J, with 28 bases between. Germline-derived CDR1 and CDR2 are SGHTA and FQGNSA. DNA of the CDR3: TGTGCCAGCAGTCCACTAGCGGGGGGGCGATCCCCGCAGCACTTT. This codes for CASSPLAGGRSPQHF.

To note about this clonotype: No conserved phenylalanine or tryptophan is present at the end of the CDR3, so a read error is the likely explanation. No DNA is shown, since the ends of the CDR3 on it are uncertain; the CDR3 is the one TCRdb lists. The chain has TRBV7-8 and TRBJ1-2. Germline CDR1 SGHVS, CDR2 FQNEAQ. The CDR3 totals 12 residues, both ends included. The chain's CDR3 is CASSVGGGPDTQ.

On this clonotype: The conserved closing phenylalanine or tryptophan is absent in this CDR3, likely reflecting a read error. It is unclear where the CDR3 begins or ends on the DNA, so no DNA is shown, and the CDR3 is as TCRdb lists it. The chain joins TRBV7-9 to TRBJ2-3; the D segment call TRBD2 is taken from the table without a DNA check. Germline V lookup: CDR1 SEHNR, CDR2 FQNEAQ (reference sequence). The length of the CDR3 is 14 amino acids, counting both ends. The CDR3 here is CASSLEGGPDIGYI.

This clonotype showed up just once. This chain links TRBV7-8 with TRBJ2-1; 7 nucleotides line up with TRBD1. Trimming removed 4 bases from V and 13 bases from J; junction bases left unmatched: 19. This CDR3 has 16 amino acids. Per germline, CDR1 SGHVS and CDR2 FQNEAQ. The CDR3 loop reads CASSSHPDGTALSQFF. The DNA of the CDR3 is TGTGCCAGCAGCTCCCATCCAGACGGGACAGCCCTTTCCCAGTTCTTC. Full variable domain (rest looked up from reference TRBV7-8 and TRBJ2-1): GAGVSQSPRYKVAKRGQDVALRCDPISGHVSLFWYQQALGQGPEFLTYFQNEAQLDKSGLPSDRFFAERPEGSVSTLKIQRTQQEDSAVYLCASSSHPDGTALSQFFGPGTRLTVL.

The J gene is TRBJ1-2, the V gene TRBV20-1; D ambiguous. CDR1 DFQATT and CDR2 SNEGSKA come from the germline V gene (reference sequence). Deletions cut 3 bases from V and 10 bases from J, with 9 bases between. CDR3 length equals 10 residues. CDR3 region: CSASEAPYTF. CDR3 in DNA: TGCAGTGCTAGTGAGGCGCCCTACACCTTC.

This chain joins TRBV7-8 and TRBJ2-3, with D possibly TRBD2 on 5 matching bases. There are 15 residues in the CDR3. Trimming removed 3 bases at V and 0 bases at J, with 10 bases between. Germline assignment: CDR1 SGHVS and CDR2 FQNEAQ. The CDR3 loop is CASSFHPGSTDTQYF. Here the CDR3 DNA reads TGTGCCAGCAGCTTTCATCCGGGAAGCACAGATACGCAGTATTTT.

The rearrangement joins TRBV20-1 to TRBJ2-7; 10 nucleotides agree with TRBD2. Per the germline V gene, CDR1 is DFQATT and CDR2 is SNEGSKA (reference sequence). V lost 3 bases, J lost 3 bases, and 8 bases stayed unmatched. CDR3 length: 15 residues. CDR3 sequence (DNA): TGCAGTGCTAGCTCTACAGCGGGAGGGGGCTACGAGCAGTACTTC. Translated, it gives CSASSTAGGGYEQYF.

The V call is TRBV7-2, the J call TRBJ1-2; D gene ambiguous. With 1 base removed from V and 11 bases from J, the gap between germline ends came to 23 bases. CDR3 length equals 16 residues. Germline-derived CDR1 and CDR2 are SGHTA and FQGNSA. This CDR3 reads CASSLVAGNQETEYTF. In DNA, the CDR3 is TGTGCCAGCAGCTTAGTTGCGGGAAATCAAGAGACTGAGTACACCTTC.

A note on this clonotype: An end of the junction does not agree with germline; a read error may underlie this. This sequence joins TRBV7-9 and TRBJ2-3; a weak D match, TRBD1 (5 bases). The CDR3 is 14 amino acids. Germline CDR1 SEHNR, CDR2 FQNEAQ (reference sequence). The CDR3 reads CASSLVAWGDAQFF. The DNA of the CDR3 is TGTGCCAGCAGCTTAGTGGCCTGGGGCGATGCGCAGTTTTTT.

CDR3 DNA sequence: TGTGCCAGTACCGACACAGGGGACAATCAGCCCCAGCATTTT. Translation: CASTDTGDNQPQHF. J is TRBJ1-5 and V is TRBV19; 7 nucleotides align to TRBD1. CDR1 and CDR2 from the germline V gene are LNHDA and SQIVND (reference sequence). After removal of 7 bases from V and 3 bases from J, the junction contained 6 bases not matched to a gene. The CDR3 runs to 14 residues.

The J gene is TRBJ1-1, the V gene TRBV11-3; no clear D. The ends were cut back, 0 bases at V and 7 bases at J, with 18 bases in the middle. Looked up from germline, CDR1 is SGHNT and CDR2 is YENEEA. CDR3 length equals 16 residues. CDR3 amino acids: CASSLELAASEGEAFF. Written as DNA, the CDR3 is TGTGCCAGCAGCTTAGAGCTGGCAGCCTCGGAGGGTGAAGCTTTCTTT.

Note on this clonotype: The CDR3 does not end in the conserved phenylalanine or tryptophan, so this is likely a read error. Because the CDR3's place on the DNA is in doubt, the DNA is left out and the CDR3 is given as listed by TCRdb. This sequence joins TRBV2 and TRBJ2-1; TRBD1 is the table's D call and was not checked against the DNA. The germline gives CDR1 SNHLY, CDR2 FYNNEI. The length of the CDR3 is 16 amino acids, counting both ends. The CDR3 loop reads CASSEGGINEQFDGPV.

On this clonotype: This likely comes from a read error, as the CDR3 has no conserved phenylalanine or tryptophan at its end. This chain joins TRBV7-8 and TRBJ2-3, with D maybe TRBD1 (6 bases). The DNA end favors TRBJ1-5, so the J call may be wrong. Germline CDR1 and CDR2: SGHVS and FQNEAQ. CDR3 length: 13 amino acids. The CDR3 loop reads CASGYGGTDTQHY. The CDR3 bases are TGTGCCAGCGGCTACGGGGGCACAGACACGCAGCATTAT.

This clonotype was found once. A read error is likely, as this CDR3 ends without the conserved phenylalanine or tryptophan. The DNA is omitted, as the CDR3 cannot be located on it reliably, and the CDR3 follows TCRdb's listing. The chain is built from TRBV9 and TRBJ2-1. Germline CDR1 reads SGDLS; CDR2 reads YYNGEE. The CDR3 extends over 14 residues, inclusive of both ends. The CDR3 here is CASSVGSDTQYFFL.

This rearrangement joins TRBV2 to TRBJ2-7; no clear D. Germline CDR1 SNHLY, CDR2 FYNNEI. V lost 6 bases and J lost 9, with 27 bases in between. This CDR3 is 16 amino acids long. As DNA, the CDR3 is TGTGCCAGCAGGACACCGGCACGGGCGCAGCTGGCCGGGCAGTACGTC. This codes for CASRTPARAQLAGQYV.

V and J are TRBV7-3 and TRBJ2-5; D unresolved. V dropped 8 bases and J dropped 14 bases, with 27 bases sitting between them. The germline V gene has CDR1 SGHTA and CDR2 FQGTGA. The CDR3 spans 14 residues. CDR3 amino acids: CASCRGSEPVEHYF. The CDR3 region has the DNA TGTGCCAGCTGCAGAGGCAGCGAGCCCGTTGAACACTACTTC.

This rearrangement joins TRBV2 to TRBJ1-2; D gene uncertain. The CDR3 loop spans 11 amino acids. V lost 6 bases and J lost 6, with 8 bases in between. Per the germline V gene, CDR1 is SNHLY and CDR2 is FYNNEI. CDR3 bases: TGTGCCAGCAGGGAGATTGATGGCTACACCTTC. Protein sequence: CASREIDGYTF.

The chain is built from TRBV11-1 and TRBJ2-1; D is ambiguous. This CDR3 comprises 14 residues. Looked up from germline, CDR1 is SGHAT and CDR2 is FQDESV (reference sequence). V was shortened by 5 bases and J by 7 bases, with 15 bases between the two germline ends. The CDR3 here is CASSANQLENEQFF. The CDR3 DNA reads TGTGCCAGCAGCGCCAATCAGCTAGAGAATGAGCAGTTCTTC. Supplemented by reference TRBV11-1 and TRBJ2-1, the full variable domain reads EAEVAQSPRYKITEKSQAVAFWCDPISGHATLYWYRQILGQGPELLVQFQDESVVDDSQLPKDRFSAERLKGVDSTLKIQPAELGDSAMYLCASSANQLENEQFFGPGTRLTVL.

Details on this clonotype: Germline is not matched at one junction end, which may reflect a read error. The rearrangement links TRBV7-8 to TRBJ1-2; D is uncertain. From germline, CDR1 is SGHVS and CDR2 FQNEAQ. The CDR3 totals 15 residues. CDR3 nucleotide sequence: TGTGCCAGCAGCTTGACTAGCGGCGCCGCCTATGGCCACACCTTC. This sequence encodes CASSLTSGAAYGHTF.

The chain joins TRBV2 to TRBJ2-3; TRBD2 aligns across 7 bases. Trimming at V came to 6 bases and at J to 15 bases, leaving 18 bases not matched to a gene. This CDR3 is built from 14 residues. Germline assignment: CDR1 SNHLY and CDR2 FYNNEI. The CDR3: CASSLAEGPTTRYF. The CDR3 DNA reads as TGTGCCAGCAGCCTAGCGGAAGGTCCCACCACGCGTTATTTT.